The T cell receptor (beta chain) described here comes from a study of identical twins. Regarding this clonotype: Its specificity is not known.

This CDR3 spans 14 amino acids. Looked up from germline, CDR1 is LNHNV and CDR2 is YYDKDF (reference sequence). V was clipped by 9 bases and J by 1 base, with 16 bases between them. Template switching supplied a universal primer site; unique molecular identifiers were carried on the cDNA. From the 5' RACE reads, TCRdb called clonotypes with MiXCR, one entry per CDR3 protein. The repertoire consists of some 500,000 distinct CDR3 sequences, with 11% to 15% occurring once and the leading ten covering around 0.48%. Study-wide points: Beta out-of-frame twin sharing showed a weaker excess. The same donors were not followed; conclusions instead depended on cross-sectional statistical analysis. With abundant cord blood beta clonotypes, insertions were fewer; memory repertoires showed no such pattern.

These data were likewise used in another study, on yellow fever vaccine responses in identical twins.

V gene TRBV15 combines with J gene TRBJ2-7, with D tentatively TRBD2 (6 bases). Source material: CD4+ T cells sorted from blood. The TCR sequence derives from a woman aged 18 to 35 in good health. CDR3 sequence: CATCPAGRSYEQYF. CDR3 nucleotides: TGTGCCACATGTCCGGCGGGAAGATCCTACGAGCAGTACTTC.